The clone carrying this T cell receptor beta chain was picked up one time. The ends lost 5 bases at V and 5 bases at J; junction bases unmatched: 11. The CDR3 is 15 amino acids. Germline values: CDR1 SGHAT, CDR2 FQNNGV. As handled by the study authors: By means of reference gene primer amplification, nucleated cell counts were estimated. Measured with immunoSEQ multiplex PCR; TCRdb has only the in-frame clones, and not every one. The V and J calls and clone size come from that table; D and trimming were worked out from the DNA. This table has 100,000 to 150,000 clones, around 84% appearing once. The sample originates from a study of blood T cell repertoires in COVID-19.

This clonotype originated in a woman over 75 with acute or convalescent COVID-19. The V gene is TRBV11-2, the J gene TRBJ2-5, with 7 bases that match TRBD2. The specimen sequenced was peripheral blood. As DNA, the CDR3 is TGTGCCAGCAGCCTGCAGGGAGGGGAGTACGAGACCCAGTACTTC. The encoded protein is CASSLQGGEYETQYF.